Presented here are 15 T cell receptor beta chains from one specimen sequenced in a study of T cells in Graves' hyperthyroidism and ophthalmopathy. RNA transcripts were the template for amplifying TCR beta CDR3 regions. The TCR CDR3 was amplified in a first-round RT-PCR using the HTBI primer set. TCRdb called the multiplex PCR reads again in MiXCR, with one record for every CDR3 protein. This sample has around 300,000 distinct CDR3 sequences; 13% to 15% occur once, and the top ten carry more than 30%. The sequencing input was blood. The receptors originated from a woman between 45 and 65 years old with Graves' hyperthyroidism that later progressed to Graves' ophthalmopathy.

This clonotype was found many times. The chain joins TRBV24-1 to TRBJ1-5; 9 nucleotides match TRBD1. The length of the CDR3 is 15 residues. The ends lost 5 bases at V and 4 bases at J; junction bases unmatched: 5. CDR1 and CDR2 from the germline V gene are KGHDR and SFDVKD. The CDR3 bases are TGTGCCACCAGTGCAACAGGGGGCGGTAATCAGCCCCAGCATTTT. It is translated as CATSATGGGNQPQHF.

This clonotype was seen many times. The chain uses TRBV2 and TRBJ1-4, with TRBD1 as a possible D gene (5 bases). Trimming pared 6 bases from V and 9 bases from J, leaving 14 bases between. The V gene's germline CDR1 is SNHLY and CDR2 FYNNEI. There are 13 residues in the CDR3. As DNA, the CDR3 is TGTGCCAGCAGCCGGGACCCAGGTCAAAAACTGTTTTTT. This encodes CASSRDPGQKLFF.

This clonotype was recorded a few times. The J gene is TRBJ1-5, the V gene TRBV6-1, with TRBD1 matching 7 bases. The germline V gene has CDR1 MNHNS and CDR2 SASEGT. Trimming removed 6 bases from V and 0 bases from J; junction bases left unmatched: 8. This CDR3 spans 16 amino acids. CDR3 protein: CASSKGQLYSNQPQHF. The CDR3 nucleotides are TGTGCCAGCAGCAAGGGACAGCTATATAGCAATCAGCCCCAGCATTTT.

This clonotype has just a few counts. The V call is TRBV20-1, the J call TRBJ2-2; TRBD1 is a possible D gene (6 bases). V dropped 5 bases and J dropped 0 bases, with 13 bases sitting between them. CDR3 size: 15 residues. The germline gives CDR1 DFQATT, CDR2 SNEGSKA (reference sequence). In DNA form, the CDR3 reads TGCAGTGCTCCGTTCGGACAGCCGAACACCGGGGAGCTGTTTTTT. This codes for CSAPFGQPNTGELFF.

Ten or more counts support this clonotype. The chain is built from TRBV12-3 or TRBV12-4 and TRBJ2-1, with D uncertain. The germline V and J ends were trimmed by 2 bases and 10 bases, with 9 bases remaining between them. The CDR3 has 12 residues. As DNA, the CDR3 is TGTGCCAGCAGTTTAACCCGATGGGAGCAGTTCTTC. Amino acid sequence: CASSLTRWEQFF.

The genes are TRBV5-4 and TRBJ2-1; D remains unclear. Germline V gene sequence: CDR1 SGHNT, CDR2 YYREEE (reference sequence). The CDR3 loop spans 15 amino acids. The V gene lost 0 bases and the J gene lost 1 base, with 8 bases spanning the gap. The CDR3 DNA is TGTGCCAGCAGCTTGGATTCCGGATCCTACAATGAGCAGTTCTTC. Translated: CASSLDSGSYNEQFF.

This clonotype was seen many times. This chain links TRBV27 with TRBJ1-1, with unresolved D. CDR1 and CDR2 from the germline V gene are MNHEY and SMNVEV (reference sequence). The CDR3 covers 13 residues. Trimming stripped 6 bases from V and 3 bases from J, with 11 bases between. CDR3 sequence (DNA): TGTGCCAGCAGCTCGGTAGCCTACACTGAAGCTTTCTTT. Residues: CASSSVAYTEAFF.

This clonotype was counted many times. J is TRBJ2-7 and V is TRBV6-1; TRBD2 matches at 7 bases. The CDR3 extends over 15 amino acids. Germline V gene lookup returns CDR1 MNHNS and CDR2 SASEGT. Trimming cost V 4 bases and J 0 bases; bases outside gene matches: 6. Here the CDR3 reads CASSVALAASYEQYF. DNA for the CDR3: TGTGCCAGCAGTGTCGCCCTAGCGGCCTCCTACGAGCAGTACTTC.

Many counts were recorded for this clonotype. The rearrangement joins TRBV2 to TRBJ2-7; 7 positions match TRBD1. CDR3 length: 14 residues. J was trimmed by 1 base and V by 2 bases; bases with no gene match: 2. Germline assignment: CDR1 SNHLY and CDR2 FYNNEI. CDR3 nucleotide sequence: TGTGCCAGCAGTGAACAGGGGGTTTCCTACGAGCAGTACTTC. Translated: CASSEQGVSYEQYF.

The chain is built from TRBV27 and TRBJ1-5; TRBD1 might be the D (6 bases). CDR1 MNHEY and CDR2 SMNVEV come from the germline V gene (reference sequence). The ends were cut back, 10 bases at V and 5 bases at J, with 18 bases in the middle. The CDR3 consists of 14 residues. CDR3 in DNA: TGTGCCACCAGGATGAACAGGGACCATCAGCCCCAGCATTTT. Amino acid sequence: CATRMNRDHQPQHF.

This clonotype has at least ten counts. V usage is TRBV20-1 and J usage is TRBJ2-7, with 8 bases identical to TRBD1. J gave up 4 bases and V 5 bases, and 7 bases lay outside the gene matches. This CDR3 contains 13 residues. The germline V gene has CDR1 DFQATT and CDR2 SNEGSKA (reference sequence). The DNA for the CDR3 is TGCAGTGCTGAGGACAGGGTTAGGTACGAGCAGTACTTC. Residues: CSAEDRVRYEQYF.

This rearrangement joins TRBV19 to TRBJ2-2; 12 nucleotides agree with TRBD2. Germline CDR1 LNHDA, CDR2 SQIVND (reference sequence). V lost 3 bases, J lost 5 bases, and 7 bases stayed unmatched. The CDR3 length is 17 residues. CDR3 bases: TGTGCCAGTAGTATCCTCCTAGCGGGGGGGACTACCGGGGAGCTGTTTTTT. It translates to CASSILLAGGTTGELFF.

This clonotype was picked up many times. This chain joins TRBV9 and TRBJ2-1; perhaps TRBD2 as D (5 bases). Trimming removed 1 base from V and 0 bases from J, with 11 bases in between. From germline, CDR1 is SGDLS and CDR2 YYNGEE. This CDR3 region has 16 residues. CDR3 amino acids: CASSVWERTSYNEQFF. CDR3 in DNA: TGTGCCAGCAGCGTATGGGAGCGGACCTCCTACAATGAGCAGTTCTTC.

The sample holds many counts of this clonotype. The gene calls are TRBV28 and TRBJ2-7, with no clear D. The germline V gene has CDR1 MDHEN and CDR2 SYDVKM. Trimming stripped 6 bases from V and 2 bases from J, with 8 bases between. The CDR3 sequence is 12 residues long. CDR3 in DNA: TGTGCCAGCAGCCAACCTGCCTACGAGCAGTACTTC. It yields the protein CASSQPAYEQYF.

A note on this clonotype: One base away lies a much larger clone, so this may be a sequencing read error. The CDR3 end shows no conserved phenylalanine or tryptophan, and so a read error is likely. The chain combines TRBV7-2 with TRBJ1-1, with 9 positions matching TRBD1. The germline V gene has CDR1 SGHTA and CDR2 FQGNSA. This CDR3 spans 16 amino acids. J lost 2 bases, V lost 4 bases, and 8 bases had no gene match. The CDR3 is CASSSRTGAGNTEAFL. CDR3 bases: TGTGCCAGCAGCTCCAGGACAGGGGCCGGTAACACTGAAGCTTTCCTT.